A selection of T cell receptor beta chains follows, all from one sample in a study of blood T cells in healthy people across ages. TCRdb processed the 5' RACE reads anew with MiXCR; each CDR3 protein has one entry. The sample holds about 640,000 distinct CDR3 sequences, 25% to 35% seen once. The material sequenced was blood. The receptors here all came from a woman at least 80 years old in good health. Each CDR3 is given with its conserved first and last residue. D genes are given only for firm matches. Part of the rows lack a size; the others show once, few, many or a class for expanded clones.

abundance | j_gene | v_gene | d_gene | CDR3nt | CDR3aa
many | TRBJ1-4 | TRBV7-2 | TRBD1 | TGTGCCAGCAGCCGACCTGACAGGGGCGGCGAAAAACTGTTTTTT | CASSRPDRGGEKLFF
many | TRBJ1-1 | TRBV6-1 | - | TGTGCCAGCAGTCCCTGGCGGGCGAACACTGAAGCTTTCTTT | CASSPWRANTEAFF
many | TRBJ1-2 | TRBV7-2 | TRBD1 | TGTGCCAGCAGCTCGGCTACACAGGGGGCGGGTGGCTACACCTTC | CASSSATQGAGGYTF
- | TRBJ2-3 | TRBV5-1 | TRBD2 | TGCGCCAGCAGCTACGGGAGGGCTAGCACAGATGCGCAGTATTTT | CASSYGRASTDAQYF
many | TRBJ2-7 | TRBV12-3/TRBV12-4 | TRBD1 | TGTGCCAGCAGTTTAGAGCCAGGGGGCCCCTACGAGCAGTACTTC | CASSLEPGGPYEQYF
many | TRBJ2-1 | TRBV6-5 | - | TGTGCCAGCAGTTACACAAATGAGCAGTTCTTC | CASSYTNEQFF
- | TRBJ2-1 | TRBV9 | TRBD2 | TGTGCCAGCAGCGTAGCTACCCCGGGACTAGCGGAAAACAATGAGCAGTTCTTC | CASSVATPGLAENNEQFF
many | TRBJ2-1 | TRBV6-2/TRBV6-3 | - | TGTGCCAGCAGTCCCTGGACGGATTACAATGAGCAGTTCTTC | CASSPWTDYNEQFF
few | TRBJ2-5 | TRBV28 | - | TGTGCCAGCAGTTGGAATCGGGAGACCCAGTACTTC | CASSWNRETQYF
- | TRBJ1-1 | TRBV20-1 | - | TGCAGTGCTAGCGGGCTCACTGAAGCTTTCTTT | CSASGLTEAFF
- | TRBJ1-1 | TRBV25-1 | TRBD1 | TGTGCCAGCAGGGGACAGGTGGACGGCACTGAAGCTTTCTTT | CASRGQVDGTEAFF
few | TRBJ1-5 | TRBV7-2 | - | TGTGCCAGCAGCCTGGTTTGGGGCAATCAGCCCCAGCATTTT | CASSLVWGNQPQHF
- | TRBJ1-5 | TRBV27 | TRBD1 | TGTGCCAGCAGTCCGATAGGACAGGGATGGCGAGAGCCCCAGCATTTT | CASSPIGQGWREPQHF
- | TRBJ2-5 | TRBV20-1 | - | TGCAGTGCTCCGGAGTGGGGTTCCCAAGAGACCCAGTACTTC | CSAPEWGSQETQYF
- | TRBJ2-3 | TRBV15 | TRBD2 | TGTGCCACCATGCCGACTAGCGGGAGGATAGATACGCAGTATTTT | CATMPTSGRIDTQYF
few | TRBJ1-3 | TRBV12-3/TRBV12-4 | TRBD1 | TGTGCCACCCTCCGGGACAGTCACTCTGGAAACACCAAATATTTT | CATLRDSHSGNTKYF
few | TRBJ1-1 | TRBV5-1 | TRBD1 | TGCGCCAGCAGCATTGGGACAGCCGGGAACACTGAAGCTTTCTTT | CASSIGTAGNTEAFF
- | TRBJ2-5 | TRBV6-2/TRBV6-3 | - | TGTGCCAGCAGTTACTCAGTTATCCTGGAGACCCAGTACTTC | CASSYSVILETQYF
few | TRBJ2-5 | TRBV18 | TRBD2 | TGTGCCAGCTCAACGGGACTAGCGGGGGTGGAGACCCAGTACTTC | CASSTGLAGVETQYF
- | TRBJ2-5 | TRBV7-9 | - | TGTGCCAGCAGCTTGGCGGGGGCCACCCCGTCAAAGACCCAGTACTTC | CASSLAGATPSKTQYF
- | TRBJ1-3 | TRBV7-8 | - | TGTACCCAGGGTATCAGAAACACCATATATTTT | CTQGIRNTIYF
few | TRBJ1-2 | TRBV7-9 | TRBD1 | TGTGCCAGCAGCTTAGCCTGGGGACAGGGGGCCGATGGCTACACCTTC | CASSLAWGQGADGYTF
many | TRBJ1-6 | TRBV11-2 | - | TGTGCCAGCAGCTTGGGGGGCTATAATTCACCCCTCCACTTT | CASSLGGYNSPLHF
many | TRBJ2-6 | TRBV7-2 | - | TGTGCCAGCAGCTTTGGCGGTGCTGGGGCCAACGTCCTGACTTTC | CASSFGGAGANVLTF
- | TRBJ2-3 | TRBV29-1 | TRBD2 | TGCAGCGTCGATTCTAGCGGTAACACAGATACGCAGTATTTT | CSVDSSGNTDTQYF
many | TRBJ1-2 | TRBV6-5 | - | TGTGCCAGCACCTCGCGGGCCATCCTTGCTAACTATGGCTACACCTTC | CASTSRAILANYGYTF
few | TRBJ1-1 | TRBV20-1 | - | TGCAGTGCTACTAGGGTCCTACCTGAAGCTTTCTTT | CSATRVLPEAFF
- | TRBJ1-1 | TRBV6-6 | - | TGTGCCAGCAGTTACGATAGGAGGTCCGACACTGAAGCTTTCTTT | CASSYDRRSDTEAFF
- | TRBJ1-2 | TRBV7-3 | - | TGTGCCAGCAGCTTAAAAGGACAGAACTATGGCTACACCTTC | CASSLKGQNYGYTF